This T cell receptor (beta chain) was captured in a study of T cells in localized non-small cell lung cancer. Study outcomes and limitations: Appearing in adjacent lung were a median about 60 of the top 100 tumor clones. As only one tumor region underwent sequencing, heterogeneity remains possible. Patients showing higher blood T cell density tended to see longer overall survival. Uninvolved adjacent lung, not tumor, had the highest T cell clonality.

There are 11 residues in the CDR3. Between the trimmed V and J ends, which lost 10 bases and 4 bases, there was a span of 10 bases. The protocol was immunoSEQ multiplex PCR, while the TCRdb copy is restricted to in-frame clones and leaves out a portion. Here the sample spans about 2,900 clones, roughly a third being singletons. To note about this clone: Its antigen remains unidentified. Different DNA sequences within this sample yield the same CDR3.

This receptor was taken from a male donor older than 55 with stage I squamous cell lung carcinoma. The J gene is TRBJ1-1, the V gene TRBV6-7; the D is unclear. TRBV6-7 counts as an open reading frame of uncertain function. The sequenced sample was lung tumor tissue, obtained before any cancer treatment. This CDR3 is CATVQGTEAFF. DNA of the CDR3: TGTGCCACCGTACAAGGCACTGAAGCTTTCTTT.